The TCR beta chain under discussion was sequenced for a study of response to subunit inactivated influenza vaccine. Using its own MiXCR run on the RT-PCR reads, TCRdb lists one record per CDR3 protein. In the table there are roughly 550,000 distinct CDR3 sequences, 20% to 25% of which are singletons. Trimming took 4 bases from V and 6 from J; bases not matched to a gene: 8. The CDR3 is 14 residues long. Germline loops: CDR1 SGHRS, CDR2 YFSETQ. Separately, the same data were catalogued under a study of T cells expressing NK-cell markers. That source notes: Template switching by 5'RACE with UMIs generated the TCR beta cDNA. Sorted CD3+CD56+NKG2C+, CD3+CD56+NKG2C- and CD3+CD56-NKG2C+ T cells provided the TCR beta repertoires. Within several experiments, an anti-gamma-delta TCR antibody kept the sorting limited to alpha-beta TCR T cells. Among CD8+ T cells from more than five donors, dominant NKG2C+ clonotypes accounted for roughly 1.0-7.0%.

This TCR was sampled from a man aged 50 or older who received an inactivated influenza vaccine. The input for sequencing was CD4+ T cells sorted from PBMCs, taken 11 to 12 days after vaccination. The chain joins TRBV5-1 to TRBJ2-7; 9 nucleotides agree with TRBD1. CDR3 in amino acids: CASSLQDRGGEQYF. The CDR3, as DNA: TGCGCCAGCAGCCTCCAGGACAGGGGAGGCGAGCAGTACTTC.